Below, 23 T cell receptor beta chains from the same sample are listed, as sequenced in a study of blood T cell repertoires in COVID-19. Clones were sequenced by immunoSEQ multiplex PCR, and TCRdb holds only the in-frame ones, with some missing. This table has about 170,000 clones, 80% to 85% appearing once. Sequenced: peripheral blood. Every receptor here comes from a human donor with acute or convalescent COVID-19. The donor label of this sample is uncertain.

The chain employs TRBV9 and TRBJ2-1, with 10 positions matching TRBD1. Germline lookup yields CDR1 SGDLS and CDR2 YYNGEE. V gave up 2 bases and J gave up 8 bases; unmatched junction bases: 19. CDR3 length: 19 amino acids. CDR3 in amino acids: CASSVTGGLGIHLFDEQFF. The DNA of the CDR3 is TGTGCCAGCAGCGTGACAGGGGGCCTAGGGATCCACCTTTTCGATGAGCAGTTCTTC.

This clone was detected only once. The gene calls are TRBV30 and TRBJ1-5, with 8 bases that match TRBD1. Germline V gives CDR1 GTSNPN, CDR2 SVGIG (reference sequence). CDR3 length: 15 residues. The trim removed 0 bases at V and 7 bases at J, leaving 8 bases unmatched. The DNA for the CDR3 is TGTGCCTGGAGTGTACCCGGGACAGGAAACCAGCCCCAGCATTTT. Translating it yields CAWSVPGTGNQPQHF. The full variable domain, completed using reference TRBV30 and TRBJ1-5, is SQTIHQWPATLVQPVGSPLSLECTVEGTSNPNLYWYRQAAGRGLQLLFYSVGIGQISSEVPQNLSASRPQDRQFILSSKKLLLSDSGFYLCAWSVPGTGNQPQHFGDGTRLSIL.

The chain recombines TRBV13 with TRBJ2-2; 9 positions agree with TRBD1. This CDR3 has 15 residues. The germline V gene has CDR1 PRHDT and CDR2 FYEKMQ (reference sequence). The V and J ends lost 5 bases and 3 bases, in that order; junction bases with no gene match: 4. As DNA, the CDR3 is TGTGCCAGCAGCCGAACAGGGGGCTACACCGGGGAGCTGTTTTTT. Amino acid sequence: CASSRTGGYTGELFF.

About this clone itself: One end of the junction varies from germline; a read error may be responsible. The V and J genes are TRBV7-7 and TRBJ2-1; TRBD2 matches at 11 bases. The CDR3 sequence is 16 residues long. CDR1 and CDR2 (germline): SSHAT, FNYEAQ (reference sequence). The CDR3 reads CASSPGLAESYNEQFF. The DNA of the CDR3 is TGTGCTAGCAGCCCGGGACTAGCGGAGTCCTACAATGAGCAGTTCTTC.

This clone appeared many times. This rearrangement joins TRBV6-5 to TRBJ2-1; D may be TRBD2 (5 bases). CDR1 MNHEY and CDR2 SVGAGI come from the germline V gene. The CDR3 is 15 residues long. The V end was cut by 7 bases, the J end by 0 bases, with 13 bases between. CDR3: CASTPAASSYNEQFF. The CDR3 bases are TGTGCCAGCACCCCAGCGGCGAGCTCCTACAATGAGCAGTTCTTC.

This chain links TRBV15 with TRBJ1-4, with D maybe TRBD1 (5 bases). The germline V and J ends were trimmed by 7 bases and 5 bases, with 17 bases remaining between them. The V gene's germline CDR1 is LNHNV and CDR2 YYDKDF (reference sequence). This CDR3 contains 15 residues. CDR3 in DNA: TGTGCCACCACCACAGACCCGCGGACAAATGAAAAACTGTTTTTT. It translates to CATTTDPRTNEKLFF. Full variable domain (rest looked up from reference TRBV15 and TRBJ1-4): DAMVIQNPRYQVTQFGKPVTLSCSQTLNHNVMYWYQQKSSQAPKLLFHYYDKDFNNEADTPDNFQSRRPNTSFCFLDIRSPGLGDTAMYLCATTTDPRTNEKLFFGSGTQLSVL.

The genes are TRBV19 and TRBJ2-5; weak D call: TRBD2 (6 bases). The V and J ends lost 5 bases and 1 base respectively, with 14 bases between them. This CDR3 is 15 amino acids long. The germline V gene encodes CDR1 LNHDA and CDR2 SQIVND (reference sequence). CDR3 in amino acids: CASSPGRGAQETQYF. The DNA of the CDR3 is TGTGCCAGTAGTCCGGGGCGGGGAGCCCAAGAGACCCAGTACTTC.

The V call is TRBV27, the J call TRBJ2-1; tentatively, D is TRBD2 (5 bases). Looked up from germline, CDR1 is MNHEY and CDR2 is SMNVEV (reference sequence). The CDR3 is made up of 16 amino acids. The germline V and J ends were trimmed by 2 bases and 8 bases, with 19 bases remaining between them. CDR3 loop: CASSLNPTVPGYEQFF. In nucleotides, the CDR3 is TGTGCCAGCAGTTTAAACCCGACGGTCCCGGGGTATGAGCAGTTCTTC.

This sequence joins TRBV29-1 and TRBJ1-5; 12 positions agree with TRBD1. J lost 7 bases, V lost 5 bases, and 12 bases had no gene match. Germline V gene sequence: CDR1 SQVTM, CDR2 ANQGSEA. CDR3 size: 16 residues. The CDR3 DNA reads as TGCAGCGTTATCGTCTCGGGACAGGGGGCTGAACAGCCCCAGCATTTT. Protein product: CSVIVSGQGAEQPQHF.

The CDR3, as DNA: TGTGCCAGCAGCTTAGCGACTAGCGCGGCCCAGTACTTC. It codes for CASSLATSAAQYF. The rearrangement links TRBV7-9 to TRBJ2-5, with 8 bases aligning to TRBD2. CDR3 length: 13 residues. V trimming: 0 bases; J trimming: 9 bases; junction bases outside the gene matches: 3. From germline, CDR1 is SEHNR and CDR2 FQNEAQ (reference sequence).

The V call is TRBV7-9, the J call TRBJ1-6, with TRBD1 matching over 8 bases. Germline values: CDR1 SEHNR, CDR2 FQNEAQ (reference sequence). The CDR3 loop spans 14 amino acids. J lost 10 bases, V lost 6 bases, and 8 bases had no gene match. The CDR3 loop reads CASSPQGELSPLHF. DNA for the CDR3: TGTGCCAGCAGTCCACAGGGGGAACTCTCACCCCTCCACTTT.

This sequence joins TRBV9 and TRBJ1-3; D remains ambiguous. Germline V gene lookup returns CDR1 SGDLS and CDR2 YYNGEE. The ends were cut back, 0 bases at V and 2 bases at J, with 9 bases in the middle. The CDR3 totals 15 residues. The chain's CDR3 is CASSVAMEAGNTIYF. Written as DNA, the CDR3 is TGTGCCAGCAGCGTAGCCATGGAGGCTGGAAACACCATATATTTT.

The chain has TRBV5-5 and TRBJ1-4, with 9 bases identical to TRBD1. The CDR3 is 18 amino acids. Germline V CDR1 and CDR2: SGHKS, YYEKEE (reference sequence). J gave up 7 bases and V 4 bases, and 17 bases lay outside the gene matches. In nucleotides, the CDR3 is TGTGCCAGCAGCCCTGGGACAGGGATCAGCAGGAGGTCTGAAAAACTGTTTTTT. This sequence encodes CASSPGTGISRRSEKLFF. The complete variable domain, with remaining parts taken from reference TRBV5-5 and TRBJ1-4, reads DAGVTQSPTHLIKTRGQQVTLRCSPISGHKSVSWYQQVLGQGPQFIFQYYEKEERGRGNFPDRFSARQFPNYSSELNVNALLLGDSALYLCASSPGTGISRRSEKLFFGSGTQLSVL.

This clone has more than one count but fewer than ten. This rearrangement joins TRBV7-2 to TRBJ2-7, with a tentative D call TRBD2 (7 bases). The length of the CDR3 is 14 residues. The germline gives CDR1 SGHTA, CDR2 FQGNSA. V lost 2 bases to trimming and J lost 7 bases, with 15 bases between them. Written as DNA, the CDR3 is TGTGCCAGCAGCTTAAGGAGGGGGGGACTGGAGCAGTACTTC. Its protein is CASSLRRGGLEQYF.

The chain couples TRBV21-1 to TRBJ1-6; TRBD1 was called by the table and not checked on the DNA. TRBV21-1 is termed a pseudogene. The CDR3 sequence is 15 residues long. The CDR3 sequence is CASTPLRVPNSPLHF. DNA for the CDR3: TGTGCCAGCACCCCCCTCAGGGTTCCTAATTCACCCCTCCACTTT.

J is TRBJ2-7 and V is TRBV28, with TRBD1 identical over 9 bases. Germline CDR1 is MDHEN and CDR2 is SYDVKM. The CDR3 is made up of 14 amino acids. The trim removed 8 bases at V and 4 bases at J, leaving 9 bases unmatched. CDR3 coding DNA: TGTGCCAGCGCCCGGACAGGGGAGGAGTACGAGCAGTACTTC. It specifies CASARTGEEYEQYF.

The CDR3 loop reads CASRHQLAGDEQYF. The CDR3 DNA reads as TGTGCCAGCAGGCATCAGCTCGCGGGGGACGAGCAGTACTTC. The chain couples TRBV6-5 to TRBJ2-7, with 7 nucleotides matching TRBD2. Germline assignment: CDR1 MNHEY and CDR2 SVGAGI. The CDR3 loop spans 14 amino acids. With 6 bases clipped from V and 5 bases from J, the junction kept 10 bases outside the gene matches.

This clone was seen once. This chain connects TRBV5-1 to TRBJ2-7; weak D call: TRBD1 (5 bases). Germline CDR1 SGHRS, CDR2 YFSETQ. V was clipped by 4 bases and J by 2 bases, with 7 bases between them. The CDR3 is 12 residues long. The CDR3 DNA sequence: TGCGCCAGCAGCGACAGCCCCTACGAGCAGTACTTC. As protein: CASSDSPYEQYF.

V gene TRBV5-8 combines with J gene TRBJ2-5; the match to TRBD2 covers 8 bases. Trimming cost V 0 bases and J 4 bases; bases outside gene matches: 11. Germline loops: CDR1 SGHTS, CDR2 YDEGEE. This CDR3 comprises 17 residues. The CDR3 spells CASSLGAAGAIGETQYF. CDR3 nucleotide sequence: TGTGCCAGCAGCTTGGGGGCAGCGGGGGCCATCGGAGAGACCCAGTACTTC. Variable domain in full (rest from reference TRBV5-8 and TRBJ2-5): EAGVTQSPTHLIKTRGQQATLRCSPISGHTSVYWYQQALGLGLQFLLWYDEGEERNRGNFPPRFSGRQFPNYSSELNVNALELEDSALYLCASSLGAAGAIGETQYFGPGTRLLVL.

This rearrangement joins TRBV3-1 (or the pseudogene TRBV3-2) to TRBJ1-3, with 10 bases that match TRBD1. The CDR3 covers 16 residues. V dropped 3 bases and J dropped 0; count of bases not matched to a gene: 2. Germline values: CDR1 LGHDT, CDR2 YNNKEL (reference sequence). Here the CDR3 reads CASSQGQGSSGNTIYF. Written as DNA, the CDR3 is TGTGCCAGCAGCCAGGGACAGGGGAGCTCTGGAAACACCATATATTTT.

The V call is TRBV7-2, the J call TRBJ2-4; TRBD2 might be the D (6 bases). This CDR3 has 14 amino acids. The germline V gene encodes CDR1 SGHTA and CDR2 FQGNSA. Trimming pared 5 bases from V and 6 bases from J, leaving 14 bases between. The CDR3 DNA is TGTGCCAGCAGCCTTAGTGGGGAGGTAAACATTCAGTACTTC. Translated: CASSLSGEVNIQYF.

The chain combines TRBV9 with TRBJ1-3, with 7 positions matching TRBD1. The CDR3 has 15 residues. The germline gives CDR1 SGDLS, CDR2 YYNGEE. V was pared by 0 bases and J by 0 bases, with 0 bases of the junction left unmatched. For the CDR3, the DNA is TGTGCCAGCAGCGTAGGACAGGGCTCTGGAAACACCATATATTTT. Its translation is CASSVGQGSGNTIYF.

This clone was counted once. The chain employs TRBV27 and TRBJ2-7; no reliable D call. The CDR3 runs to 14 residues. Germline V gene data show CDR1 as MNHEY and CDR2 as SMNVEV (reference sequence). Trimming took 6 bases from V and 0 from J, leaving 12 bases between them. The CDR3 sequence is CASSRERSSYEQYF. The CDR3 nucleotides read TGTGCCAGCAGCCGAGAACGGAGCTCCTACGAGCAGTACTTC.